The 32 T cell receptor beta chains listed next were all sequenced from one sample in a study of T cell changes during pregnancy in multiple sclerosis (dated by TCRdb to about 2019). Preparation of the library involved the immunoSEQ multiplex PCR assay. This is the immuneACCESS table as TCRdb keeps it, with only in-frame sequences that have V and J called. A part of the clones is gone; compared with another copy, unresolved V genes explain less than half, and the rest is unexplained. The sample yields 30,000 to 45,000 clones; 85% to 95% were counted once. The ten largest clones take up 0.35% to 0.45% of the sample. The sequencing used CD4+ T cells from peripheral blood mononuclear cells, collected in the first trimester of pregnancy. The receptor set was obtained from a female donor with multiple sclerosis, enrolled in a pregnancy study.

The chain recombines TRBV7-8 with TRBJ2-1, with 8 bases aligning to TRBD1. V dropped 4 bases and J dropped 3; count of bases not matched to a gene: 8. This CDR3 region has 16 residues. In germline, CDR1 is SGHVS, CDR2 FQNEAQ. In DNA form, the CDR3 reads TGTGCCAGCAGCTCGGATAGACAGGGGAACTACAATGAGCAGTTCTTC. It is translated as CASSSDRQGNYNEQFF.

The V gene is TRBV6-5, the J gene TRBJ2-5, with a possible D match to TRBD2 (7 bases). The CDR3 extends over 14 amino acids. Germline V CDR1 and CDR2: MNHEY, SVGAGI. Between the trimmed V and J ends, which lost 0 bases and 5 bases, there was a span of 10 bases. CDR3 nucleotide sequence: TGTGCCAGCAGTTACTCGAGGGGGGGGGAGACCCAGTACTTC. It is translated as CASSYSRGGETQYF.

The chain employs TRBV19 and TRBJ1-2; 9 bases match TRBD1. CDR3 size: 14 residues. V trimming: 7 bases; J trimming: 1 base; junction bases outside the gene matches: 4. Germline CDR1 and CDR2: LNHDA and SQIVND (reference sequence). DNA of the CDR3: TGTGCCAGTATCGGGACAGGGTTTAACTATGGCTACACCTTC. Its translation: CASIGTGFNYGYTF.

V and J are TRBV6-6 and TRBJ1-5, with 8 positions matching TRBD1. The V segment lost 0 bases and the J segment 5 bases; nucleotides outside the gene matches: 6. Germline V lookup: CDR1 MNHNY, CDR2 SVGAGI (reference sequence). The CDR3 loop spans 16 amino acids. The CDR3 here is CASSYSSGQADQPQHF. The CDR3 nucleotides are TGTGCCAGCAGTTACTCGTCGGGACAGGCCGATCAGCCCCAGCATTTT.

This sequence joins TRBV29-1 and TRBJ1-2; possible D gene TRBD1, 5 bases. V shed 4 bases and J shed 5 bases, with 14 bases lying between them. Looked up from germline, CDR1 is SQVTM and CDR2 is ANQGSEA. This CDR3 contains 13 residues. The DNA for the CDR3 is TGCAGCGTTGTCTTCAGGGAAGAATATGGCTACACCTTC. Translating it yields CSVVFREEYGYTF.

V is TRBV19 and J is TRBJ2-2; possibly TRBD2 for D (5 bases). CDR3 length: 15 residues. Germline lookup yields CDR1 LNHDA and CDR2 SQIVND (reference sequence). V lost 3 bases to trimming and J lost 5 bases, with 13 bases between them. Here the CDR3 reads CASSMGGSRTGELFF. The CDR3, as DNA: TGTGCCAGTAGTATGGGTGGGAGTCGGACCGGGGAGCTGTTTTTT.

This chain connects TRBV5-4 to TRBJ2-1, with 8 bases that match TRBD2. J lost 0 bases, V lost 7 bases, and 3 bases had no gene match. The CDR3 extends over 14 amino acids. The germline gives CDR1 SGHNT, CDR2 YYREEE (reference sequence). CDR3: CASREGSSYNEQFF. CDR3 bases: TGTGCCAGCCGGGAGGGGAGCTCCTACAATGAGCAGTTCTTC.

The sample holds one count of this clone. This sequence joins TRBV21-1 and TRBJ2-7; the D call TRBD2 from the table was never checked on the DNA. TRBV21-1 is annotated as a pseudogene. The CDR3 contains 14 residues. The CDR3 protein is CASSKPGLEYEQYF. The DNA for the CDR3 is TGTGCCAGCAGCAAGCCGGGACTAGAGTACGAGCAGTACTTC.

The rearrangement joins TRBV11-3 to TRBJ1-1; D not certain. Germline lookup yields CDR1 SGHNT and CDR2 YENEEA. V was cut by 5 bases and J by 4 bases, with 14 bases left in between. This CDR3 contains 14 residues. CDR3 loop: CASSLLGSVTEAFF. As DNA, the CDR3 is TGTGCCAGCAGCCTTCTCGGGTCGGTCACTGAAGCTTTCTTT. The entire variable domain, with the rest obtained from reference TRBV11-3 and TRBJ1-1, is as follows: EAGVVQSPRYKIIEKKQPVAFWCNPISGHNTLYWYLQNLGQGPELLIRYENEEAVDDSQLPKDRFSAERLKGVDSTLKIQPAELGDSAVYLCASSLLGSVTEAFFGQGTRLTVV.

The chain uses TRBV28 and TRBJ2-7; 9 nucleotides line up with TRBD2. There are 15 residues in the CDR3. V dropped 6 bases and J dropped 2; count of bases not matched to a gene: 8. The germline gives CDR1 MDHEN, CDR2 SYDVKM. CDR3 amino acids: CASRGLAGGTYEQYF. DNA for the CDR3: TGTGCCAGCAGAGGCCTCGCGGGAGGGACCTACGAGCAGTACTTC.

The chain employs TRBV7-3 and TRBJ1-2; D not certain. This CDR3 has 15 residues. V was shortened by 6 bases and J by 1 base, with 15 bases between the two germline ends. In germline, CDR1 is SGHTA, CDR2 FQGTGA. The CDR3 DNA reads TGTGCCAGCAGTCCTACAGCATCAAATAACTATGGCTACACCTTC. It encodes CASSPTASNNYGYTF.

The chain is built from TRBV11-3 and TRBJ2-1, with 12 bases fitting TRBD2. J gave up 8 bases and V 5 bases, and 4 bases lay outside the gene matches. CDR3 length: 14 residues. Germline V lookup: CDR1 SGHNT, CDR2 YENEEA. Here the CDR3 DNA reads TGTGCCAGCAGCCCTAGCGGGAGGGGCGATGAGCAGTTCTTC. It is translated as CASSPSGRGDEQFF.

The chain is built from TRBV12-2 and TRBJ1-2. TRBV12-2 is flagged as a pseudogene. This CDR3 has 10 residues. In DNA, the CDR3 is TGTGCAAGTCGTGTTAATGGCTACACCTTC. Translated, it gives CASRVNGYTF.

As DNA, the CDR3 is TGTGCCAGCAGTTACGCGGCACACACCGGGGAGCTGTTTTTT. Protein sequence: CASSYAAHTGELFF. This rearrangement joins TRBV6-5 to TRBJ2-2, with unresolved D. Trimming shortened V by 2 bases and J by 3 bases, and 7 bases separated the two germline ends. This CDR3 has 14 amino acids. Per germline, CDR1 MNHEY and CDR2 SVGAGI.

The CDR3 region has the DNA TGTGCCAGTAGTGACAGAAACTACGAGCAGTACTTC. Protein sequence: CASSDRNYEQYF. This chain links TRBV19 with TRBJ2-7, with TRBD1 as a possible D gene (5 bases). Germline-derived CDR1 and CDR2 are LNHDA and SQIVND (reference sequence). Trimming removed 5 bases at V and 3 bases at J, with 8 bases between. The CDR3 is 12 residues long.

The chain's CDR3 is CASSDLTGRETQYF. The CDR3 DNA is TGTGCCAGCTCTGACCTGACAGGGAGGGAGACCCAGTACTTC. This rearrangement joins TRBV18 to TRBJ2-5; perhaps TRBD1 as D (7 bases). Germline V CDR1 and CDR2: KGHSH, LQKENI. The CDR3 has 14 amino acids. The V and J ends lost 6 bases and 5 bases respectively, with 16 bases between them.

The rearrangement uses TRBV6-1 and TRBJ2-3, with a tentative D call TRBD1 (6 bases). Germline CDR1 is MNHNS and CDR2 is SASEGT. CDR3 length: 14 amino acids. Trimming cost V 5 bases and J 0 bases, with 9 bases left between them. The CDR3 nucleotides are TGTGCCAGCAGTAGGACAGCTAGCACAGATACGCAGTATTTT. As protein: CASSRTASTDTQYF.

The chain employs TRBV27 and TRBJ2-1, with D maybe TRBD2 (6 bases). CDR3 length: 15 amino acids. Germline lookup yields CDR1 MNHEY and CDR2 SMNVEV (reference sequence). V lost 1 base, J lost 6 bases, and 13 bases lay in between. This CDR3 reads CASSLLRERTNEQFF. The CDR3 coding sequence is TGTGCCAGCAGTTTATTACGGGAGCGGACCAATGAGCAGTTCTTC.

The rearrangement uses TRBV7-2 and TRBJ2-2; 13 nucleotides agree with TRBD2. The V and J ends lost 5 bases and 8 bases, in that order; junction bases with no gene match: 11. This CDR3 has 17 amino acids. Germline V CDR1 and CDR2: SGHTA, FQGNSA. The CDR3 bases are TGTGCCAGCAGCCGCACTAGCGGGGGGGCCGGTCGGGGGGAGCTGTTTTTT. The encoded protein is CASSRTSGGAGRGELFF.

In DNA, the CDR3 is TGCGCCAGCAGCGACAGGGGGTCTGGAAACACCATATATTTT. Protein sequence: CASSDRGSGNTIYF. The V call is TRBV4-1, the J call TRBJ1-3; 9 bases align to TRBD1. Looked up from germline, CDR1 is MGHRA and CDR2 is YSYEKL. The CDR3 consists of 14 residues. Losses at the gene ends were 5 bases for V and 1 base for J; bases not matched to a gene: 0.

V usage is TRBV10-3 and J usage is TRBJ2-3; 7 nucleotides agree with TRBD1. The CDR3 is 16 residues long. Germline CDR1 and CDR2: ENHRY and SYGVKD. The ends lost 2 bases at V and 3 bases at J; junction bases unmatched: 8. In DNA, the CDR3 is TGTGCCATCAGTGAGATTGGGACAGTAACTACAGATACGCAGTATTTT. It codes for CAISEIGTVTTDTQYF.

The chain is built from TRBV11-1 and TRBJ1-2; D not resolved. From germline, CDR1 is SGHAT and CDR2 FQDESV (reference sequence). The CDR3 contains 14 residues. V lost 1 base and J 6 bases, leaving 12 bases between the germline ends. CDR3 amino acids: CASSLDSGDHGYTF. CDR3 DNA sequence: TGTGCCAGCAGCTTAGATTCTGGAGACCATGGCTACACCTTC.

V gene TRBV5-1 combines with J gene TRBJ2-1; 8 bases align to TRBD1. CDR1 is SGHRS, CDR2 YFSETQ, per germline. The CDR3 contains 14 residues. With 4 bases clipped from V and 8 bases from J, the junction kept 8 bases outside the gene matches. CDR3 loop: CASSAQGEIDEQFF. The CDR3 DNA reads as TGCGCCAGCAGCGCACAGGGGGAAATTGATGAGCAGTTCTTC. The whole variable domain, remainder taken from reference TRBV5-1 and TRBJ2-1, is KAGVTQTPRYLIKTRGQQVTLSCSPISGHRSVSWYQQTPGQGLQFLFEYFSETQRNKGNFPGRFSGRQFSNSRSEMNVSTLELGDSALYLCASSAQGEIDEQFFGPGTRLTVL.

The chain uses TRBV28 and TRBJ2-2; a possible D gene is TRBD2 (5 bases). The CDR3 spans 15 residues. Germline CDR1 MDHEN, CDR2 SYDVKM. The germline V and J ends were trimmed by 3 bases and 2 bases, with 10 bases remaining between them. CDR3 residues: CASSFVRGNTGELFF. CDR3 nucleotide sequence: TGTGCCAGCAGTTTCGTACGGGGAAACACCGGGGAGCTGTTTTTT.

This chain joins TRBV28 and TRBJ2-7, with TRBD1 matching 8 bases. Per germline, CDR1 MDHEN and CDR2 SYDVKM. The CDR3 has 15 amino acids. V shed 3 bases and J 5 bases; nucleotides not matched to a gene: 9. The CDR3 bases are TGTGCCAGCAGTTTTTCGGGACAGGTTAAAAACGAGCAGTACTTC. It is translated as CASSFSGQVKNEQYF.

This chain joins TRBV4-3 and TRBJ1-6; no clear D gene. Germline V gene lookup returns CDR1 LGHNA and CDR2 YSLEER. V lost 0 bases and J 4 bases, leaving 10 bases between the germline ends. The CDR3 has 16 amino acids. CDR3 residues: CASSQDLSGYNSPLHF. DNA of the CDR3: TGCGCCAGCAGCCAAGATTTATCAGGTTATAATTCACCCCTCCACTTT.

This chain links TRBV30 with TRBJ1-3; D ambiguous. Germline loops: CDR1 GTSNPN, CDR2 SVGIG (reference sequence). With 0 bases removed from V and 2 bases from J, the gap between germline ends came to 8 bases. CDR3 size: 14 residues. The CDR3 loop reads CAWSVTVPGNTIYF. CDR3 nucleotides: TGTGCCTGGAGTGTCACAGTGCCTGGAAACACCATATATTTT.

The J gene is TRBJ2-7, the V gene TRBV7-2, with TRBD2 identical over 11 bases. The CDR3 is 15 residues long. Germline V gene lookup returns CDR1 SGHTA and CDR2 FQGNSA. Germline trimming cut 1 base from V and 6 bases from J; bases unmatched to any gene: 5. The CDR3 DNA is TGTGCCAGCAGCTTAGTAGCGGGGGGGCTGGGCGAGCAGTACTTC. Protein sequence: CASSLVAGGLGEQYF.

The chain uses TRBV2 and TRBJ2-2; 9 bases line up with TRBD1. CDR3 size: 15 residues. Losses at the gene ends were 7 bases for V and 3 bases for J; bases not matched to a gene: 6. Germline CDR1 is SNHLY and CDR2 is FYNNEI. The CDR3 is CASNGQGRHTGELFF. DNA for the CDR3: TGTGCCAGCAACGGACAGGGGCGTCACACCGGGGAGCTGTTTTTT.

The chain has TRBV7-2 and TRBJ2-7, with D possibly being TRBD2 (5 bases). The CDR3 runs 14 residues. V was clipped by 0 bases and J by 2 bases, with 8 bases between them. Germline assignment: CDR1 SGHTA and CDR2 FQGNSA. The CDR3 sequence is CASSLAWGAYEQYF. The CDR3 DNA sequence: TGTGCCAGCAGCTTAGCCTGGGGAGCCTACGAGCAGTACTTC. The whole variable domain, filled in from reference TRBV7-2 and TRBJ2-7, reads GAGVSQSPSNKVTEKGKDVELRCDPISGHTALYWYRQSLGQGLEFLIYFQGNSAPDKSGLPSDRFSAERTGGSVSTLTIQRTQQEDSAVYLCASSLAWGAYEQYFGPGTRLTVT.

V is TRBV5-1 and J is TRBJ2-3, with 11 bases matching TRBD1. This CDR3 spans 14 amino acids. Germline V CDR1 and CDR2: SGHRS, YFSETQ. After removal of 7 bases from V and 2 bases from J, the junction contained 3 bases not matched to a gene. The CDR3 spells CASAGQGATDTQYF. The CDR3 DNA reads as TGCGCCAGCGCCGGACAGGGGGCCACAGATACGCAGTATTTT.

This sequence joins TRBV11-2 and TRBJ2-1, with 8 nucleotides matching TRBD1. The CDR3 spans 14 residues. Unmatched junction bases numbered 7, after V lost 5 bases and J lost 7 bases. The V gene's germline CDR1 is SGHAT and CDR2 FQNNGV. CDR3 protein: CASSPTGAANEQFF. In DNA, the CDR3 is TGTGCCAGCAGCCCGACAGGGGCGGCTAATGAGCAGTTCTTC.